This T cell receptor beta chain comes out of a study of PD-L1 blockade in urothelial cancer. Sequencing was performed with immunoSEQ multiplex PCR; in TCRdb, only in-frame clones are kept and a portion is missing. Counted here are 86,000 or so clones, 85% to 90% occurring once; the ten biggest clones make up approximately 14%. The CDR3 has 15 residues. V shed 6 bases, J shed 4 bases, and the junction held 7 bases outside the gene matches. Germline V gene sequence: CDR1 ENHRY, CDR2 SYGVKD. Indicated time point: pretreatment peripheral blood. This chain connects TRBV10-3 to TRBJ2-7, with TRBD1 identical over 12 bases. The starting material was PBMCs, obtained around atezolizumab (anti-PD-L1) treatment. The source is a man in his 60s with urothelial cancer. The CDR3 sequence is CAISLAGQGAYEQYF. The CDR3 DNA reads TGTGCCATCAGCCTCGCGGGACAGGGGGCATACGAGCAGTACTTC.